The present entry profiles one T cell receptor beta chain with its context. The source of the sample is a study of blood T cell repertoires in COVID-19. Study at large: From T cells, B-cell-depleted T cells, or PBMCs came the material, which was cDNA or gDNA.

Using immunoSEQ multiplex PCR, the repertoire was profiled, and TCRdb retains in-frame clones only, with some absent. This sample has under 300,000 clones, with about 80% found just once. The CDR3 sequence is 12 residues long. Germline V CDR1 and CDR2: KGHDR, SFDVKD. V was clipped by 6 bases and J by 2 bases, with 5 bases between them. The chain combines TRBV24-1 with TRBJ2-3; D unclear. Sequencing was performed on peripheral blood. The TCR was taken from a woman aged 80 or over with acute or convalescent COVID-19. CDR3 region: CATSTTTDTQYF. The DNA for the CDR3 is TGTGCCACCAGTACAACCACAGATACGCAGTATTTT.